Below, one T cell receptor (beta chain) is given with its context. Its antigen is not known. Other DNA sequences in the same sample also yield this CDR3. Trimming took off 0 bases at V and 7 bases at J, with 11 bases between the two ends. The CDR3 covers 14 residues. Germline V gene lookup returns CDR1 SGDLS and CDR2 YYNGEE. Measured with immunoSEQ multiplex PCR; TCRdb has only the in-frame clones, and not every one. The sample has about 92,000 clones, about nine tenths seen once. The data belong to a study of graft-versus-host responses after intestinal transplantation. This TCR was recovered from a human donor who received an intestinal transplant. The rearrangement links TRBV9 to TRBJ2-1; tentatively, D is TRBD2 (6 bases). Sequences were derived from unstimulated CD8+ T cells sorted from spleen or lymph node cells, sampled before intestinal transplant. The CDR3 here is CASSVVSGGNEQFF. CDR3 coding DNA: TGTGCCAGCAGCGTAGTTAGCGGTGGGAATGAGCAGTTCTTC.